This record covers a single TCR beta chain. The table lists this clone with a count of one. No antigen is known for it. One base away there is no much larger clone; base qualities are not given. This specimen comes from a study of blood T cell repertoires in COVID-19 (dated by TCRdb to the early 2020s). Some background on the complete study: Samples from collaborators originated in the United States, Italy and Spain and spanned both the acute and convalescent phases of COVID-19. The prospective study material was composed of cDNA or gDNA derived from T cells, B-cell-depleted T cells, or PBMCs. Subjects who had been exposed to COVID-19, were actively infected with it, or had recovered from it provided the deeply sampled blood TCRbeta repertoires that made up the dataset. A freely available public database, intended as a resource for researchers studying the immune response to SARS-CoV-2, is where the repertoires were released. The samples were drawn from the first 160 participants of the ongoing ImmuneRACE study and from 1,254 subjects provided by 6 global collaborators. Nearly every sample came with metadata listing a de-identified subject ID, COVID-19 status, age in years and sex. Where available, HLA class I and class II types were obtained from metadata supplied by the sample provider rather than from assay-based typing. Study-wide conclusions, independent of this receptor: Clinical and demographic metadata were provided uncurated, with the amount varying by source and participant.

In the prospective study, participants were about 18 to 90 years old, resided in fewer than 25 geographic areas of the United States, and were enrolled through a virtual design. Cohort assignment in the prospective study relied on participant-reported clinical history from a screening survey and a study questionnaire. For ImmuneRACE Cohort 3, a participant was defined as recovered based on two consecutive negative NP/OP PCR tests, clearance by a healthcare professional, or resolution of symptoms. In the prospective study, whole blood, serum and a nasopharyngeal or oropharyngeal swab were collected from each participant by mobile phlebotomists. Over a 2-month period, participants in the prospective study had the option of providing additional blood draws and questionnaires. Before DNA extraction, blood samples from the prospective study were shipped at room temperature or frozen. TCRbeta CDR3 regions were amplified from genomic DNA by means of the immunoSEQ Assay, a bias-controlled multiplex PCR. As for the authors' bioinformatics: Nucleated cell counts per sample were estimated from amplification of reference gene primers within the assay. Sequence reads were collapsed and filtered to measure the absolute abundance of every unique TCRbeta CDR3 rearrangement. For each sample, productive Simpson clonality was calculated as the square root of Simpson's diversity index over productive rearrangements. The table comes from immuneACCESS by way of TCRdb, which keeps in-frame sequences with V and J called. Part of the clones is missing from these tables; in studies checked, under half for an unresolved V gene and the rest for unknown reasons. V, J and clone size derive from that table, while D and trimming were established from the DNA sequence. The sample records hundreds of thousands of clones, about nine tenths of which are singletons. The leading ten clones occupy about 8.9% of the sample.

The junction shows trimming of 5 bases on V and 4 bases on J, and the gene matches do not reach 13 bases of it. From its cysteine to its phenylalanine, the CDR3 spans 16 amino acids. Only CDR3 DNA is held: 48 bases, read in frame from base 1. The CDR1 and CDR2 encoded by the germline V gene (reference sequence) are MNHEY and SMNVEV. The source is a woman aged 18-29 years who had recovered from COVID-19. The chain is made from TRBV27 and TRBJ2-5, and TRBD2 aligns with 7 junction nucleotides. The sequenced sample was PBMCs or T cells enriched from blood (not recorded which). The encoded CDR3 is CASSPRGGSRLETQYF. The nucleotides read TGTGCCAGCAGTCCCCGGGGCGGGAGTCGGTTAGAGACCCAGTACTTC.